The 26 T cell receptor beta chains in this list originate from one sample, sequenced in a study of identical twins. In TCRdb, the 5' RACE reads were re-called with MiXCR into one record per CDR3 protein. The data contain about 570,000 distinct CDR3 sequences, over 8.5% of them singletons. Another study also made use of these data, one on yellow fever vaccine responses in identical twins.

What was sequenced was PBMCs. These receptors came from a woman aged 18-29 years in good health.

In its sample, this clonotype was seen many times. CDR3 loop: CASRLQGAENSPLHF. The CDR3 nucleotides are TGTGCCAGCAGACTTCAGGGGGCGGAAAATTCACCCCTCCACTTT. The chain employs TRBV6-1 and TRBJ1-6; 8 bases match TRBD1. There are 15 residues in the CDR3. V lost 6 bases, J lost 7 bases, and 8 bases stayed unmatched. Per the germline V gene, CDR1 is MNHNS and CDR2 is SASEGT.

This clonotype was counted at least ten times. The CDR3: CASRPRTSGRRTDTQYF. For the CDR3, the DNA is TGTGCCAGCAGGCCTCGGACTAGCGGGAGGCGGACAGATACGCAGTATTTT. The chain carries TRBV6-2 or TRBV6-3 and TRBJ2-3; 14 bases match TRBD2. Germline-derived CDR1 and CDR2 are MNHEY and SVGEGT. Trimming cost V 6 bases and J 3 bases; bases outside gene matches: 8. This CDR3 contains 17 residues.

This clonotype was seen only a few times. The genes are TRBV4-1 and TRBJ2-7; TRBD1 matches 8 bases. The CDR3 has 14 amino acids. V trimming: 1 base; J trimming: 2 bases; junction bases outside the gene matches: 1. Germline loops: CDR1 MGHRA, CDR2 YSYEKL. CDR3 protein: CASSQAQGAYEQYF. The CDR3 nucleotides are TGCGCCAGCAGCCAAGCACAGGGGGCCTACGAGCAGTACTTC.

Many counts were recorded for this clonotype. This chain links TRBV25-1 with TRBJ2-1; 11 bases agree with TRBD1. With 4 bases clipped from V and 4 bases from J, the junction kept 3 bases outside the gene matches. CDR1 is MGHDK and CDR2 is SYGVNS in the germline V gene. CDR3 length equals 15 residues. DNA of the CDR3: TGTGCCAGCAGTGCCGGGACAGGGGGTTACAATGAGCAGTTCTTC. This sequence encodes CASSAGTGGYNEQFF.

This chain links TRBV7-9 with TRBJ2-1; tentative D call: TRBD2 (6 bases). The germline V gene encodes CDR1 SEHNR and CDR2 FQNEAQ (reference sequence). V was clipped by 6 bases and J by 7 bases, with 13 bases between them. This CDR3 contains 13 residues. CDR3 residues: CASRQYGGNEQFF. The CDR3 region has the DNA TGTGCCAGCAGGCAATACGGGGGTAATGAGCAGTTCTTC.

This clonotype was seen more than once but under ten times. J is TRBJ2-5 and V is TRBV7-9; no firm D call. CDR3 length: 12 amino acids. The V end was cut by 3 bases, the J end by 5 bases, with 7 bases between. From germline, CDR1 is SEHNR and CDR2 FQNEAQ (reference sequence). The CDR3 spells CASSFGMETQYF. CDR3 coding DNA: TGTGCCAGCAGCTTTGGGATGGAGACCCAGTACTTC.

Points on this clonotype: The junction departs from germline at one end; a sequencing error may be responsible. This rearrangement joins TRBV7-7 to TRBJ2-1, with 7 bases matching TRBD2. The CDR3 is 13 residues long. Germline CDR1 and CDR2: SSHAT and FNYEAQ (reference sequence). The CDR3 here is CASSPGTMDEQFF. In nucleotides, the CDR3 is TGTGCTAGCAGCCCCGGGACTATGGATGAGCAGTTCTTC.

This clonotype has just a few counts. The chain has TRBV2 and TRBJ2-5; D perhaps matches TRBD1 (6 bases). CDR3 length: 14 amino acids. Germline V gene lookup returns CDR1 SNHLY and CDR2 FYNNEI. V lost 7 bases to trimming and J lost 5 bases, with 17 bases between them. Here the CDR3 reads CASKLRSQGETQYF. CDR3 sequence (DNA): TGTGCCAGCAAGCTTCGGTCCCAGGGGGAGACCCAGTACTTC. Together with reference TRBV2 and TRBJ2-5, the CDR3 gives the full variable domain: EPEVTQTPSHQVTQMGQEVILRCVPISNHLYFYWYRQILGQKVEFLVSFYNNEISEKSEIFDDQFSVERPDGSNFTLKIRSTKLEDSAMYFCASKLRSQGETQYFGPGTRLLVL.

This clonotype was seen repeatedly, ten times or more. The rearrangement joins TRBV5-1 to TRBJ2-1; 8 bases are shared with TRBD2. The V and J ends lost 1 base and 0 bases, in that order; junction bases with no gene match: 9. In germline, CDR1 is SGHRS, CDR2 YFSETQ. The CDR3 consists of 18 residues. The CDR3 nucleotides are TGCGCCAGCAGCTTGTCCAGCGGGAGTACCAGCTCCTACAATGAGCAGTTCTTC. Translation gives CASSLSSGSTSSYNEQFF.

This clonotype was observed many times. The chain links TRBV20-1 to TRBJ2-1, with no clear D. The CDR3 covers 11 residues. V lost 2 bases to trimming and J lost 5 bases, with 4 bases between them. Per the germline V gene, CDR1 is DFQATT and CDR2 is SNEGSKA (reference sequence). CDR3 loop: CSARKDNEQFF. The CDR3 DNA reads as TGCAGTGCTAGAAAGGACAATGAGCAGTTCTTC.

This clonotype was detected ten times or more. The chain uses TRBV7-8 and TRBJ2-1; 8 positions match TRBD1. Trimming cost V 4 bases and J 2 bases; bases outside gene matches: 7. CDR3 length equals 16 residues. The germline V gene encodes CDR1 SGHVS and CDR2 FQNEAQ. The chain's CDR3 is CASSSRTQGAYNEQFF. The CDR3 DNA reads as TGTGCCAGCAGCTCGCGTACACAGGGGGCCTACAATGAGCAGTTCTTC.

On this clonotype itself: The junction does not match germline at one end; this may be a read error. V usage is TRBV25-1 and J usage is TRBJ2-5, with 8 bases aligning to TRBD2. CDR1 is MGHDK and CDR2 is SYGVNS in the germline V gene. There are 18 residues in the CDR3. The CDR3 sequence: CASGENLRGGRGQETQYF. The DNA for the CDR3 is TGTGCCAGCGGTGAAAATCTCCGGGGGGGGCGCGGTCAAGAGACCCAGTACTTC.

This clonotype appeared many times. The DNA of the CDR3 is TGTGCCAGCAGCTTGGTCCTAGCCGGGGAGCTGTTTTTT. Its translation: CASSLVLAGELFF. This sequence joins TRBV5-6 and TRBJ2-2; no definite D call. Per the germline V gene, CDR1 is SGHDT and CDR2 is YYEEEE. Trimming removed 0 bases at V and 6 bases at J, with 6 bases between. The CDR3 covers 13 residues.

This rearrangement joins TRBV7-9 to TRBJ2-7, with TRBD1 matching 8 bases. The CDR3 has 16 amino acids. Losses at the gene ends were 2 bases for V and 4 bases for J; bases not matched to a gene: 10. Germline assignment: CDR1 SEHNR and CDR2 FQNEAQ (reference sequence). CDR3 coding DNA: TGTGCCAGCAGCTTACGCGGTCAGGGGGCGGGATACGAGCAGTACTTC. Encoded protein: CASSLRGQGAGYEQYF.

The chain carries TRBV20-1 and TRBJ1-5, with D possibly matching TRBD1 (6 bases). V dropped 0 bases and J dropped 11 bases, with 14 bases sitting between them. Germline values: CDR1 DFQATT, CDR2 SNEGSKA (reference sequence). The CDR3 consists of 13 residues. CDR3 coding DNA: TGCAGTGCTAGAGATACCCGGCAGGGGTCCCAGCATTTT. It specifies CSARDTRQGSQHF.

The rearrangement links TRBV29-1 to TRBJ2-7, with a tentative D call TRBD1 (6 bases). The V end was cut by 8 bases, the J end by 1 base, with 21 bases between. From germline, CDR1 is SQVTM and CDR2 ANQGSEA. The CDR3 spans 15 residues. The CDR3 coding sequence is TGCAGCTGCTACCTCCGGGACACCATATCCTACGAGCAGTACTTC. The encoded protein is CSCYLRDTISYEQYF.

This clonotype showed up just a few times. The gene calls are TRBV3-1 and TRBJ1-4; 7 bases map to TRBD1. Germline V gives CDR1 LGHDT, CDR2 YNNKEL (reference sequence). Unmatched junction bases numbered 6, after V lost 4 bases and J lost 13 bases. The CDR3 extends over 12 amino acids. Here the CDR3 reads CASSPTGRSLFF. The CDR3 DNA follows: TGTGCCAGCAGCCCGACAGGGAGGTCACTGTTTTTT.

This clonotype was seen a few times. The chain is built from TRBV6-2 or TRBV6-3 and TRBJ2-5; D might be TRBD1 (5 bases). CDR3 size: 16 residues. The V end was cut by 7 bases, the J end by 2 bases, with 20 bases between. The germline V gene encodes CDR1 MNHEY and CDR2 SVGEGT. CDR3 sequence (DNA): TGTGCCAGCACCGACCCACTCAGGGATCCTCAAGAGACCCAGTACTTC. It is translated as CASTDPLRDPQETQYF.

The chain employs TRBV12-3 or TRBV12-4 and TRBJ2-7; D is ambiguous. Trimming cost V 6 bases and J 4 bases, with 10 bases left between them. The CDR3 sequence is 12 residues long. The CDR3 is CASSTRFYEQYF. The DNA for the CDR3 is TGTGCCAGCAGCACCCGCTTTTACGAGCAGTACTTC.

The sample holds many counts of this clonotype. The CDR3 DNA reads TGTGCCAGCAGCGACTATACTGAAAAACTGTTTTTT. This sequence encodes CASSDYTEKLFF. The chain joins TRBV7-9 to TRBJ1-4; D is uncertain. From germline, CDR1 is SEHNR and CDR2 FQNEAQ (reference sequence). The CDR3 has 12 residues. Trimming took 5 bases from V and 7 from J, leaving 8 bases between them.

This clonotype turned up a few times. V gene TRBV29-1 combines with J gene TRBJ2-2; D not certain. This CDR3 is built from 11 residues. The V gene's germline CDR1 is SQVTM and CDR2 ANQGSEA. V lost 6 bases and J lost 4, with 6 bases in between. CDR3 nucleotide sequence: TGCAGCGTCTACAGCACCGGGGAGCTGTTTTTT. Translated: CSVYSTGELFF.

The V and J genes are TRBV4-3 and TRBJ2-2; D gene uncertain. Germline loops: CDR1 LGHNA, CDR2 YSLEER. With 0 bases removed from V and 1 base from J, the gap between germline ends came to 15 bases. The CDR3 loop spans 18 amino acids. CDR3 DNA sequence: TGCGCCAGCAGCCAAGATGGCCCACGCGCAGGGAACACCGGGGAGCTGTTTTTT. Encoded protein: CASSQDGPRAGNTGELFF.

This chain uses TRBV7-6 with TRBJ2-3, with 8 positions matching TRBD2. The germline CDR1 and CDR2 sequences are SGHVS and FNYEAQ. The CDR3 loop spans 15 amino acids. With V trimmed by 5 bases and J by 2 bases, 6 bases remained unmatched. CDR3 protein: CASSPQRGFTDTQYF. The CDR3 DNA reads TGTGCCAGCAGCCCCCAGCGGGGGTTCACAGATACGCAGTATTTT.

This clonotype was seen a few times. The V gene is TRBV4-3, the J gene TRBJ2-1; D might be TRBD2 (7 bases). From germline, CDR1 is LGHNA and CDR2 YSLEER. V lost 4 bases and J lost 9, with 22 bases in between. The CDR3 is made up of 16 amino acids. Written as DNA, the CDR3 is TGCGCCAGCAGCCGTAAGCGGGACAAGCCCGGAGGTGAGCAGTTCTTC. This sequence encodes CASSRKRDKPGGEQFF.

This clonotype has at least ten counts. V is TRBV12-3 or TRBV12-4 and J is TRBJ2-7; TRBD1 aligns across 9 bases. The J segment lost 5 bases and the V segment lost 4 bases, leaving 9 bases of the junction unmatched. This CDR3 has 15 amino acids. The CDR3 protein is CASSSREGQGNEQYF. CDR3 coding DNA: TGTGCCAGCAGTTCTAGAGAGGGACAGGGCAACGAGCAGTACTTC.

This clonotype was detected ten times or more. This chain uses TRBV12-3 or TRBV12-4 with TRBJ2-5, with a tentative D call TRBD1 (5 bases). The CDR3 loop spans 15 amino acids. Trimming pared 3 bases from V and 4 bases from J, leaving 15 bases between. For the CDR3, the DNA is TGTGCCAGCAGTTTGTGGGGCCAGGGCGGAGAGACCCAGTACTTC. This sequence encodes CASSLWGQGGETQYF.